This entry lists 16 T cell receptor beta chains sequenced from one sample in a study of identical twins. TCRdb called the 5' RACE reads again in MiXCR, with one record for every CDR3 protein. The repertoire has 450,000 to 600,000 distinct CDR3 sequences, about a fifth of them found once; the top ten carry around 0.47%. These records were also assigned to another study, of yellow fever vaccine responses in identical twins.

Sequences were obtained from CD4+ T cells sorted from blood. These receptors all come from a woman aged 18-29 years in good health.

V and J are TRBV7-9 and TRBJ1-1; unclear D gene. CDR1 and CDR2 from the germline V gene are SEHNR and FQNEAQ (reference sequence). V was pared by 4 bases and J by 3 bases, with 12 bases between. The CDR3 extends over 14 amino acids. The CDR3 region has the DNA TGTGCCAGCAGCTCAACGACGGGTCACACTGAAGCTTTCTTT. Protein: CASSSTTGHTEAFF.

The CDR3: CSPERGVQETQYF. CDR3 coding DNA: TGCAGTCCAGAGAGGGGAGTCCAAGAGACCCAGTACTTC. The chain employs TRBV20-1 and TRBJ2-5; TRBD1 or TRBD2 may be the D gene (5 bases each). V was clipped by 8 bases and J by 1 base, with 14 bases between them. Germline V gives CDR1 DFQATT, CDR2 SNEGSKA (reference sequence). The CDR3 has 13 amino acids.

The CDR3 loop reads CSAGTSGTRGEQFF. CDR3 DNA sequence: TGCAGTGCTGGGACTAGCGGGACGAGGGGTGAGCAGTTCTTC. The gene calls are TRBV20-1 and TRBJ2-1; TRBD2 matches at 13 bases. V was pared by 5 bases and J by 9 bases, with 7 bases of the junction left unmatched. This CDR3 spans 14 amino acids. Germline V gene lookup returns CDR1 DFQATT and CDR2 SNEGSKA (reference sequence).

The table lists this clonotype with a few counts. The chain couples TRBV2 to TRBJ2-1; 9 positions agree with TRBD2. Germline V lookup: CDR1 SNHLY, CDR2 FYNNEI. This CDR3 region has 16 residues. With V trimmed by 8 bases and J by 2 bases, 10 bases remained unmatched. CDR3 sequence: CASRGPSGVPYNEQFF. The DNA for the CDR3 is TGTGCCAGCCGCGGGCCTAGCGGGGTACCCTACAATGAGCAGTTCTTC.

Only a few counts were recorded for this clonotype. This chain joins TRBV12-3 or TRBV12-4 and TRBJ2-1; tentatively, D is TRBD1 or TRBD2 (6 bases each). There are 14 residues in the CDR3. Trimming took 5 bases from V and 7 from J, leaving 15 bases between them. The DNA for the CDR3 is TGTGCCAGCAGTAATTCGGGGGCAGGGAATGAGCAGTTCTTC. Translation: CASSNSGAGNEQFF.

This clonotype was observed a few times. CDR3 sequence (DNA): TGCGCCAGCAGCCAAGTAGCGGGGATGAACACTGAAGCTTTCTTT. Protein product: CASSQVAGMNTEAFF. V is TRBV4-1 and J is TRBJ1-1; D uncertain. The CDR3 extends over 15 amino acids. V was pared by 1 base and J by 0 bases, with 9 bases between. Germline CDR1 is MGHRA and CDR2 is YSYEKL.

This clonotype occurred many times. The gene calls are TRBV24-1 and TRBJ1-5; TRBD1 is a possible D gene (5 bases). Germline assignment: CDR1 KGHDR and CDR2 SFDVKD. The CDR3 consists of 14 residues. V was trimmed by 3 bases and J by 7 bases, leaving 12 bases between them. Here the CDR3 DNA reads TGTGCCACCAGTGATGAGGCAGGGACGCAGCCCCAGCATTTT. This sequence encodes CATSDEAGTQPQHF.

This clonotype was recorded a few times. This sequence joins TRBV5-1 and TRBJ2-3; D possibly corresponds to TRBD2 (6 bases). Trimming stripped 3 bases from V and 2 bases from J, with 16 bases between. CDR1 and CDR2 (germline): SGHRS, YFSETQ. CDR3 length: 16 residues. CDR3 sequence (DNA): TGCGCCAGCAGCTCGAACGGGGGACGCAACACAGATACGCAGTATTTT. Translating gives CASSSNGGRNTDTQYF.

This clonotype was counted only a few times. The chain uses TRBV20-1 and TRBJ2-7, with a possible D match to TRBD1 (6 bases). This CDR3 spans 13 amino acids. The germline V and J ends were trimmed by 3 bases and 5 bases, with 14 bases remaining between them. Germline assignment: CDR1 DFQATT and CDR2 SNEGSKA (reference sequence). Here the CDR3 reads CSASPPGANEQYF. The CDR3 bases are TGCAGTGCTAGCCCTCCAGGGGCGAACGAGCAGTACTTC.

This clonotype was picked up a small number of times. V and J are TRBV20-1 and TRBJ2-2; 8 bases agree with TRBD1. From germline, CDR1 is DFQATT and CDR2 SNEGSKA (reference sequence). CDR3 length equals 14 residues. With 3 bases clipped from V and 2 bases from J, the junction kept 2 bases outside the gene matches. The CDR3 region has the DNA TGCAGTGCTAGTGGACAGGGAAACACCGGGGAGCTGTTTTTT. Translating gives CSASGQGNTGELFF.

The chain has TRBV5-1 and TRBJ2-7, with 7 positions matching TRBD2. The CDR3 loop spans 17 amino acids. The germline CDR1 and CDR2 sequences are SGHRS and YFSETQ. V lost 0 bases and J lost 1; bases outside the gene matches: 10. The CDR3: CASSLGTLAWVSYEQYF. As DNA, the CDR3 is TGCGCCAGCAGCTTGGGAACACTAGCGTGGGTGTCCTACGAGCAGTACTTC.

The table lists this clonotype with a few counts. V and J are TRBV12-3 or TRBV12-4 and TRBJ2-3; TRBD1 is a possible D gene (6 bases). This CDR3 has 15 amino acids. V was cut by 5 bases and J by 4 bases, with 16 bases left in between. CDR3 sequence reads: CASSPQSQGADTQYF. The CDR3 DNA is TGTGCCAGCAGTCCACAGTCACAGGGCGCAGATACGCAGTATTTT.

The chain has TRBV5-1 and TRBJ1-2; perhaps TRBD1 as D (5 bases). CDR3 length equals 13 residues. CDR1 and CDR2 from the germline V gene are SGHRS and YFSETQ. V lost 4 bases and J 7 bases, leaving 14 bases between the germline ends. The CDR3 DNA reads as TGCGCCAGCAGCGGGACCGGGGACGGTGGCTACACCTTC. This gives the protein CASSGTGDGGYTF.

The chain joins TRBV20-1 to TRBJ2-3, with 8 bases aligning to TRBD2. J gave up 7 bases and V 8 bases, and 11 bases lay outside the gene matches. The CDR3 consists of 13 residues. The germline V gene has CDR1 DFQATT and CDR2 SNEGSKA (reference sequence). CDR3 in DNA: TGCAGTATCCAAAACGGGGGGGCAAATACGCAGTATTTT. This sequence encodes CSIQNGGANTQYF.

The gene calls are TRBV15 and TRBJ2-5, with TRBD1 as a possible D gene (5 bases). The V and J ends lost 4 bases and 1 base respectively, with 7 bases between them. Per the germline V gene, CDR1 is LNHNV and CDR2 is YYDKDF (reference sequence). This CDR3 is built from 13 residues. The CDR3 region has the DNA TGTGCCACCAGCACAGGGCCCCAAGAGACCCAGTACTTC. Protein sequence: CATSTGPQETQYF.

This clonotype was detected only a few times. This sequence joins TRBV4-1 and TRBJ1-1; D is perhaps TRBD1 (6 bases). The CDR3 has 16 residues. Germline V gene data show CDR1 as MGHRA and CDR2 as YSYEKL. Trimming shortened V by 8 bases and J by 1 base, and 20 bases separated the two germline ends. The CDR3 region is CASLNRVWMSNTEAFF. The CDR3 coding sequence is TGCGCCAGCCTGAACAGGGTTTGGATGTCGAACACTGAAGCTTTCTTT.